This is a list of T cell receptor beta chains from one sample in a study of blood T cell repertoires in COVID-19. Generated by immunoSEQ multiplex PCR, the TCRdb table keeps only in-frame clones and is missing some. Seen here are 140,000 to 150,000 clones, roughly 90% observed once, and the top ten hold about 3.2%. Input material: peripheral blood. The receptor set was obtained from a man in his sixties with active or convalescent COVID-19. Both conserved end residues are part of each CDR3. D genes are given only for firm matches. Size values are once, few and many counts, or a class for expanded clones, and some rows have none.

J | V | D | size | CDR3 | DNA
TRBJ1-4 | TRBV10-2 | TRBD1 | NA | CASRDRGTNEKLFF | TGCGCCAGCAGGGACAGGGGAACTAATGAAAAACTGTTTTTT
TRBJ2-3 | TRBV10-3 | TRBD1 | NA | CAISPGGGTDTQYF | TGTGCCATCAGTCCAGGGGGCGGTACAGATACGCAGTATTTT
TRBJ1-5 | TRBV7-9 | TRBD1 | NA | CASSSTGLYQPQHF | TGTGCCAGCAGCTCGACAGGGTTGTATCAGCCCCAGCATTTT
TRBJ2-5 | TRBV28 | NA | NA | CASSRVSGETQYF | TGTGCCAGCAGCCGTGTGAGCGGGGAGACCCAGTACTTC
TRBJ2-5 | TRBV4-2 | TRBD2 | NA | CASSLYRLAGGQETQYF | TGTGCCAGCAGCCTTTATCGACTAGCGGGGGGGCAAGAGACCCAGTACTTC
TRBJ1-5 | TRBV2 | NA | NA | CASSLTGRSSQPQHF | TGTGCCAGCAGCCTCACAGGACGGTCTTCTCAGCCCCAGCATTTT
TRBJ1-1 | TRBV9 | TRBD1 | NA | CASSKNRGATEAFF | TGTGCCAGCAGCAAAAACAGGGGGGCCACTGAAGCTTTCTTT
TRBJ2-3 | TRBV29-1 | NA | NA | CSVLYSGTSTDTQYF | TGCAGCGTTCTTTACTCCGGGACAAGCACAGATACGCAGTATTTT
TRBJ2-1 | TRBV7-3 | TRBD1 | NA | CASSKTGTSYNEQFF | TGTGCCAGCAGCAAGACAGGGACCTCCTACAATGAGCAGTTCTTC
TRBJ2-5 | TRBV6-5 | TRBD1 | NA | CASSYGTAETQYF | TGTGCCAGCAGTTACGGGACAGCCGAGACCCAGTACTTC
TRBJ2-3 | TRBV5-1 | TRBD2 | NA | CASTSGLSADTQYF | TGCGCCAGCACTAGCGGGCTTTCAGCAGATACGCAGTATTTT
TRBJ1-6 | TRBV4-3 | NA | NA | CASSQEQGNSPLHF | TGCGCCAGCAGCCAAGAACAGGGAAATTCACCCCTCCACTTT
TRBJ2-7 | TRBV2 | NA | NA | CASRDTLYEQYF | TGTGCCAGCAGGGACACGCTCTACGAGCAGTACTTC
TRBJ2-7 | TRBV28 | NA | NA | CASSLRESSYEQYF | TGTGCCAGCAGTTTACGGGAATCGAGTTACGAGCAGTACTTC
TRBJ1-2 | TRBV12-3/TRBV12-4 | NA | once | CASSGGNYGYTF | TGTGCCAGCTCCGGGGGGAACTATGGCTACACCTTC
TRBJ2-7 | TRBV7-6 | NA | NA | CASSLGPQVPGGEQYF | TGTGCCAGCAGCTTAGGACCACAGGTTCCTGGGGGGGAGCAGTACTTC
TRBJ2-5 | TRBV6-5 | TRBD2 | NA | CASRRREGRETQYF | TGTGCCAGCAGGAGGCGGGAGGGTCGTGAGACCCAGTACTTC
TRBJ2-5 | TRBV18 | TRBD1 | NA | CASSPGTGEETQYF | TGTGCCAGCTCACCCGGGACAGGGGAAGAGACCCAGTACTTC
TRBJ2-7 | TRBV7-3 | TRBD1 | NA | CASSLQSGQHYEQYF | TGTGCCAGCAGCCTTCAATCGGGACAGCACTACGAGCAGTACTTC
TRBJ1-5 | TRBV28 | TRBD1 | few | CASSFARQGLGNQPQHF | TGTGCCAGCAGTTTCGCGAGACAGGGGCTTGGCAATCAGCCCCAGCATTTT
TRBJ2-3 | TRBV24-1 | NA | NA | CATSDFGAVDTDTQYF | TGTGCCACCAGTGATTTCGGAGCAGTGGATACAGATACGCAGTATTTT
TRBJ1-3 | TRBV30 | NA | NA | CAWFTGTPGNTIYF | TGTGCCTGGTTTACCGGGACACCTGGAAACACCATATATTTT
TRBJ2-2 | TRBV6-1 | TRBD2 | NA | CASSEDPPGGGELFF | TGTGCCAGCAGTGAGGACCCCCCGGGGGGCGGGGAGCTGTTTTTT
TRBJ2-6 | TRBV19 | TRBD1 | NA | CASSKGPQRTGGISSGANVLTF | TGTGCCAGTAGTAAAGGACCGCAAAGAACAGGGGGGATTAGCTCTGGGGCCAACGTCCTGACTTTC
TRBJ1-1 | TRBV9 | TRBD1 | NA | CASSADRGRTTEAFF | TGTGCCAGCAGCGCCGACAGGGGTAGGACCACTGAAGCTTTCTTT
TRBJ2-2 | TRBV19 | NA | NA | CASSQRNTGELFF | TGTGCCAGTAGTCAGCGTAACACCGGGGAGCTGTTTTTT
TRBJ2-3 | TRBV7-3 | NA | NA | CASSFGVADTQYF | TGTGCCAGCAGCTTCGGAGTGGCAGATACGCAGTATTTT
TRBJ2-2 | TRBV27 | TRBD1 | NA | CASSPGQGRESDTGELFF | TGTGCCAGCAGTCCGGGACAGGGGAGGGAGTCAGACACCGGGGAGCTGTTTTTT
TRBJ2-3 | TRBV6-2/TRBV6-3 | NA | NA | CASSNSNTQYF | TGTGCCAGCAGTAACAGTAATACGCAGTATTTT
TRBJ1-6 | TRBV7-9 | TRBD1 | NA | CASSKGQDYSPLHF | TGTGCCAGCAGCAAAGGACAGGATTATTCACCCCTCCACTTT
TRBJ1-1 | TRBV14 | TRBD1 | NA | CASSQVRDRNTEAFF | TGTGCCAGCAGCCAAGTGAGGGACAGGAACACTGAAGCTTTCTTT
TRBJ1-6 | TRBV4-3 | TRBD1 | NA | CASSHADRPGNSPLHF | TGCGCCAGCAGCCATGCGGACAGGCCGGGTAATTCACCCCTCCACTTT
TRBJ2-1 | TRBV5-5 | TRBD1 | NA | CASSPIRGQGPNEQFF | TGTGCCAGCAGCCCAATCCGGGGACAGGGGCCCAATGAGCAGTTCTTC
TRBJ1-2 | TRBV6-5 | NA | NA | CASSYRETNYGYTF | TGTGCCAGCAGTTACCGGGAGACTAACTATGGCTACACCTTC
TRBJ1-1 | TRBV30 | NA | NA | CAWSVLRGRTEAFF | TGTGCCTGGAGTGTACTAAGGGGCCGGACTGAAGCTTTCTTT
TRBJ2-3 | TRBV6-5 | NA | NA | CASKDSSESTDTQYF | TGTGCCAGTAAAGACTCGTCGGAAAGCACAGATACGCAGTATTTT
TRBJ1-1 | TRBV7-2 | NA | NA | CASSLVRVEAFF | TGTGCCAGCAGCTTAGTCCGGGTGGAAGCTTTCTTT